Here is one T cell receptor (beta chain) with its context. The antigen is unknown. The data were taken from a study of OX40 agonist ivuxolimab in advanced cancers. Study conclusions and caveats: At doses 0.1 to 3.0 mg/kg, CD4+ and CD8+ clones expanded. Some of the nonresponding patients also showed low levels of normalized T-cell clonal expansion.

This CDR3 has 18 amino acids. Germline trimming cut 0 bases from V and 7 bases from J; bases unmatched to any gene: 11. Germline CDR1 is LGHNA and CDR2 is YNFKEQ. With autoimmune disease history or systemic immunosuppression, patients were excluded. At cycle 4 day 1, cycle 7 day 1, and baseline, blood was sampled. Using immunoSEQ multiplex PCR, the repertoire was profiled, and TCRdb retains in-frame clones only, with some absent. The sample yields roughly 64,000 clones, less than 95% seen once. Sequenced material: CD4+ or CD8+ T cells sorted from blood, taken in a trial of the OX40 agonist ivuxolimab. This TCR was recovered from an adult with an advanced solid tumor such as melanoma, head and neck, liver or kidney cancer. This chain links TRBV4-2 with TRBJ2-2, with 10 positions matching TRBD2. The DNA of the CDR3 is TGTGCCAGCAGCCAAGATCTTGACGCTAGCGGGAGAATCGGGGAGCTGTTTTTT. It codes for CASSQDLDASGRIGELFF.